This TCR beta chain emerged from a study of T cell changes during pregnancy in multiple sclerosis. The repertoire was sequenced with immunoSEQ multiplex PCR; TCRdb's copy has only in-frame clones and lacks some. This table has 69,000 or so clones, approximately 91% appearing once. With V trimmed by 2 bases and J by 3 bases, 8 bases remained unmatched. The CDR3 covers 16 residues. Germline V gives CDR1 MGHRA, CDR2 YSYEKL. The TCR sequence derives from a female donor with multiple sclerosis, enrolled in a pregnancy study. The chain employs TRBV4-1 and TRBJ2-5; 8 positions match TRBD2. Material: peripheral blood, obtained in the third trimester of pregnancy. CDR3: CASSQTPPGGEETQYF. The CDR3 bases are TGCGCCAGCAGCCAAACTCCTCCCGGGGGGGAAGAGACCCAGTACTTC.